Reported below is one T cell receptor beta chain. As yet, its antigen is unknown. Per the germline V gene, CDR1 is MGHDK and CDR2 is SYGVNS. The CDR3 has 12 residues. With 5 bases removed from V and 5 bases from J, the gap between germline ends came to 7 bases. The TCR alpha and TCR beta cDNA libraries, bearing sample barcodes and UMIs, were generated by 5'RACE using constant-segment primers. TCRdb passed the 5' RACE reads through MiXCR, listing each CDR3 protein once. The sample shows roughly 110,000 distinct CDR3 sequences, approximately 15% of them seen only once. This sample was taken from a study of T-cell memory formation after mild COVID-19. Study findings and constraints: Clones shrinking between day 15 and 85 showed a balanced CD4/CD8 split, and those that grew later tilted toward CD4+.

Sequences were obtained from PBMCs or a T cell subset sorted from them (not recorded which). The receptor was isolated from an adult woman who had mild COVID-19 (a few samples of this study predate the infection). Cell type and time point are not known. This chain links TRBV25-1 with TRBJ2-1, with a possible D match to TRBD2 (6 bases). CDR3 in amino acids: CASSLANNEQFF. CDR3 in DNA: TGTGCCAGCAGTCTAGCGAACAATGAGCAGTTCTTC. The whole variable domain, remainder taken from reference TRBV25-1 and TRBJ2-1, is EADIYQTPRYLVIGTGKKITLECSQTMGHDKMYWYQQDPGMELHLIHYSYGVNSTEKGDLSSESTVSRIRTEHFPLTLESARPSHTSQYLCASSLANNEQFFGPGTRLTVL.